This T cell receptor beta chain was sequenced during a study of T cells in Graves' hyperthyroidism and ophthalmopathy. Study-wide results and limits: Classification by a 13 V-J model distinguished ophthalmopathy from stable hyperthyroidism.

On this clonotype itself: What it recognizes is unknown.

The patients, who ranged from 18 to 65 in age, presented with newly diagnosed hyperthyroidism lasting under 2 months. Together with thyroid ultrasound, orbital computed tomography, serum thyroxine and TRAb, clinical symptoms were used for diagnoses. The CDR3 is 14 amino acids. V lost 10 bases to trimming and J lost 2 bases, with 15 bases between them. Germline-derived CDR1 and CDR2 are LNHDA and SQIVND (reference sequence). TCR beta CDR3 regions were amplified from RNA transcripts. HTBI primers were the set used in a first-round RT-PCR of the TCR CDR3. Each CDR3 protein is one row after TCRdb ran MiXCR on the multiplex PCR reads. Of hundreds of thousands of distinct CDR3 sequences in the sample, 12% to 15% were seen once.

Sequenced material: blood. This receptor was identified in a young woman with Graves' hyperthyroidism. The chain couples TRBV19 to TRBJ1-5; unclear D gene. CDR3 nucleotides: TGTGCCACCCGACCCGAGGTTCGCAATCAGCCCCAGCATTTT. This translates into CATRPEVRNQPQHF.